This T cell receptor (beta chain) was captured by sequencing in a study of cytomegalovirus exposure and HLA in healthy donors. 60 Vbeta and 13 Jbeta primers were used in PCR. Sequencing used immunoSEQ multiplex PCR; TCRdb keeps in-frame clones, though not all of them. The sample lists some 100,000 clones; 60% to 80% were seen once. Broader study findings: Cytomegalovirus status was reportedly diagnosed by the classifier with high specificity and sensitivity.

Germline V gene data show CDR1 as MGHDK and CDR2 as SYGVNS. CDR3 length: 16 residues. Trimming shortened V by 0 bases and J by 4 bases, and 15 bases separated the two germline ends. A remark on this clone: The antigen remains undetermined.

The chain uses TRBV25-1 and TRBJ1-1; TRBD1 is a possible D gene (5 bases). Sequenced sample: PBMCs. The clonotype comes from a man in his fifties or sixties in good health and CMV-seropositive. CDR3 bases: TGTGCCAGCAGTGAATATATAGGGTCCGGGGGCACTGAAGCTTTCTTT. Protein sequence: CASSEYIGSGGTEAFF.